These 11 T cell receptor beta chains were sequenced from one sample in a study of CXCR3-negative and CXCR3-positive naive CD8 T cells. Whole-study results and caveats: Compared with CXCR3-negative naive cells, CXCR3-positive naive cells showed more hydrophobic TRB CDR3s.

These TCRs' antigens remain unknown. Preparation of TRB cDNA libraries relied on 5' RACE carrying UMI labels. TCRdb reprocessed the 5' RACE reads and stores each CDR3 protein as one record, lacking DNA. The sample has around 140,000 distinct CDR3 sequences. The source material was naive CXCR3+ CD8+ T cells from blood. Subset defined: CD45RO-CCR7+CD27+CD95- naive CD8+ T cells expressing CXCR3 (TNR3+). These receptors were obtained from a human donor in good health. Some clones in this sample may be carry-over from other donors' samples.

The CDR3 here is CASSEVSGRAQTQYF. The V and J genes are TRBV6-1 and TRBJ2-5; TCRdb returns TRBD2, unconfirmable since there is no DNA. Germline V gene lookup returns CDR1 MNHNS and CDR2 SASEGT. The CDR3 spans 15 residues.

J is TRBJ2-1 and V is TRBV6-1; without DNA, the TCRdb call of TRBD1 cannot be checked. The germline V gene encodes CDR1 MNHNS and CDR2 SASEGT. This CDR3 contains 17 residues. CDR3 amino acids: CASSEAQGTGLHNEQFF.

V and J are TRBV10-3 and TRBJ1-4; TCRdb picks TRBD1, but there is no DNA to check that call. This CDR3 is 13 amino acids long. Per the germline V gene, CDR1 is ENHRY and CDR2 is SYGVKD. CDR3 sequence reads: CAITQDPNEKLFF.

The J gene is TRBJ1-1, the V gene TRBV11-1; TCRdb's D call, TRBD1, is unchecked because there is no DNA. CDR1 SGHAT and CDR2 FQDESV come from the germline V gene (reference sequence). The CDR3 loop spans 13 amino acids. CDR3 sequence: CASSFRGRTEAFF.

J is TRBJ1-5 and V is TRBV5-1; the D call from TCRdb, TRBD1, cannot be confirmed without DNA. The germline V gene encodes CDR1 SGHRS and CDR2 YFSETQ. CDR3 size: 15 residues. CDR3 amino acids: CASSLGDSPNQPQHF.

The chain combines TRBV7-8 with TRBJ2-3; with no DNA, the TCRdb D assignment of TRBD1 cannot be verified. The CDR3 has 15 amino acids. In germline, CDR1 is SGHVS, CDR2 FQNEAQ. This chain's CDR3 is CASCDRGHPGDTQYF.

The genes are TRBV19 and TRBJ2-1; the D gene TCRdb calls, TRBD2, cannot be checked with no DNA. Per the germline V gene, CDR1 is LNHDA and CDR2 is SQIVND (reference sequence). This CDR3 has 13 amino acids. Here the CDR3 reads CASTSGSYNEQFF.

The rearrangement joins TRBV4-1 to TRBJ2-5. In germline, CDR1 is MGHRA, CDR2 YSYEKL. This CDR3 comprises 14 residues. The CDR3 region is CASSQKGESETQYF.

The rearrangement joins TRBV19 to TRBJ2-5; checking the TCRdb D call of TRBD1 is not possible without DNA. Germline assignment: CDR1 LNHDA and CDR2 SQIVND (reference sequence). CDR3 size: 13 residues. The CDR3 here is CASRLGQQETQYF.

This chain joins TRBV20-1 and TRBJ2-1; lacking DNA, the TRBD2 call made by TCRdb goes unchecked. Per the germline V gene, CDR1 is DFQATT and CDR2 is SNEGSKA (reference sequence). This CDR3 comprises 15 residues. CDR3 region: CSAKQREVPYNEQFF.

The CDR3 here is CASSKAAPPGEQYF. This chain joins TRBV21-1 and TRBJ2-7; TCRdb selects TRBD1, and the lack of DNA leaves this call unchecked. TRBV21-1 is listed as a pseudogene. CDR3 size: 14 residues.